This T cell receptor beta chain originates from a study of CD8+CD57+ T cells in acquired aplastic anemia. Study-wide context: CD4+ cells from healthy donors averaged roughly 9.9 million reads. Broader study findings: Some 31 shared CD8+ CDR3s appeared highly expressed within patients' immunodominant clones.

About this clonotype itself: The antigen is undetermined.

Germline V gene sequence: CDR1 MGHRA, CDR2 YSYEKL. This CDR3 is built from 13 residues. V gave up 3 bases and J gave up 2 bases, with 8 bases separating them. Investigators profiled TCR beta VDJ and CDR3 from genomic DNA template. TCRdb itself ran the reads through MiXCR, one entry per CDR3 protein. Of around 200,000 distinct CDR3 sequences in the sample, approximately 57% were seen once. The rearrangement links TRBV4-1 to TRBJ2-7; D not resolved. Sequenced sample: sorted CD4+, CD8+, or CD8+CD57+ T cells (not recorded which) from PBMCs. The sequence came from a human donor in good health. CDR3 coding DNA: TGCGCCAGCAGCCACCCCCGGGCCTACGAGCAGTACTTC. This sequence encodes CASSHPRAYEQYF.